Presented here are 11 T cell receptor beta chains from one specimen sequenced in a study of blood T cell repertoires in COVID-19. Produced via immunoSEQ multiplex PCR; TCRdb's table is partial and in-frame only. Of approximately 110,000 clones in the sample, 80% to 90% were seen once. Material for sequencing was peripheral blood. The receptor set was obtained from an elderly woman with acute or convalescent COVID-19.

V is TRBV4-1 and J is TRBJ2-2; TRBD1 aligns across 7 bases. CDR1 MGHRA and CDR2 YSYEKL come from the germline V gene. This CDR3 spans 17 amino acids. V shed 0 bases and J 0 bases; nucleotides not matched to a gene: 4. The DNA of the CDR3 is TGCGCCAGCAGCCAAGATAGGGGGCAGGCGAACACCGGGGAGCTGTTTTTT. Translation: CASSQDRGQANTGELFF.

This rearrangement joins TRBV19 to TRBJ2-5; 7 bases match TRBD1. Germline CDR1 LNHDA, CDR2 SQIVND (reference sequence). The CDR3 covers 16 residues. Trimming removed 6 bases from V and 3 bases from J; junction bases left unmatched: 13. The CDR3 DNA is TGTGCCAGTAGCCGCCTCGACAGGGATTTGAAAGAGACCCAGTACTTC. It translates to CASSRLDRDLKETQYF. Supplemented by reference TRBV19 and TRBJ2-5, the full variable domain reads DGGITQSPKYLFRKEGQNVTLSCEQNLNHDAMYWYRQDPGQGLRLIYYSQIVNDFQKGDIAEGYSVSREKKESFPLTVTSAQKNPTAFYLCASSRLDRDLKETQYFGPGTRLLVL.

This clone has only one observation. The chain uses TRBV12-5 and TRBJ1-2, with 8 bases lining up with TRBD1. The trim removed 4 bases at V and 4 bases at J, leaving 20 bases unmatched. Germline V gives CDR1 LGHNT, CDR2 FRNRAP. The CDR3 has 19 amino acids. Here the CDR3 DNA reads TGTGCTAGTGGTTACGAGGGCTTCCGAAGACAGGGGATCTCCTATGGCTACACCTTC. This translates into CASGYEGFRRQGISYGYTF.

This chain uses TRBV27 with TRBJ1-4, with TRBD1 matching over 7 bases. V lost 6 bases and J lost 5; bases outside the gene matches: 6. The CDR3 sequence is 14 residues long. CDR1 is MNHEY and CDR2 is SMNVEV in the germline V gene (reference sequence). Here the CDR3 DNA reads TGTGCCAGCAGCCCGGGACAGAGAAATGAAAAACTGTTTTTT. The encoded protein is CASSPGQRNEKLFF. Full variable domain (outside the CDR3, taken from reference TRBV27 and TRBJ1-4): EAQVTQNPRYLITVTGKKLTVTCSQNMNHEYMSWYRQDPGLGLRQIYYSMNVEVTDKGDVPEGYKVSRKEKRNFPLILESPSPNQTSLYFCASSPGQRNEKLFFGSGTQLSVL.

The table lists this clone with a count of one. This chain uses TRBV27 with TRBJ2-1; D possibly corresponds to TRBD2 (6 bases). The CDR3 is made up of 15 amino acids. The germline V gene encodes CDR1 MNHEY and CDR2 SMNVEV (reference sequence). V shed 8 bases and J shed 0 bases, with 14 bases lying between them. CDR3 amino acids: CASGGAGLSYNEQFF. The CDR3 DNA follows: TGTGCCAGCGGCGGGGCAGGGCTCTCCTACAATGAGCAGTTCTTC.

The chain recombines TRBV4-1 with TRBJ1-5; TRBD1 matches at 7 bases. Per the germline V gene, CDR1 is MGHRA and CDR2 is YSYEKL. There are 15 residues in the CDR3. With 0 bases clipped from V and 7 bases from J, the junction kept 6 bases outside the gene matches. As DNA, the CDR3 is TGCGCCAGCAGCCAAGAAGTAACAGGGGAGCAGCCCCAGCATTTT. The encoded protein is CASSQEVTGEQPQHF.

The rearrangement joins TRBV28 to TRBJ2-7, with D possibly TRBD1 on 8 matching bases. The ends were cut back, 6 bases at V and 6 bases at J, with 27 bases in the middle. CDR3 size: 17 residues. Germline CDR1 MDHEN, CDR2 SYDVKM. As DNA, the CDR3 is TGTGCCAGCAGCGGACAGGGAGGGAATACGAATCCCCGCGAGCAGTACTTC. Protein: CASSGQGGNTNPREQYF.

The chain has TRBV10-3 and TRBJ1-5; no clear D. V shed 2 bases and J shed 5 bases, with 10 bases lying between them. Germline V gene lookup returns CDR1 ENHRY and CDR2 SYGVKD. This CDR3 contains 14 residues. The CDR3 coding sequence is TGTGCCATCAGTGAGGTTGGCCTGGATCAGCCCCAGCATTTT. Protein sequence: CAISEVGLDQPQHF.

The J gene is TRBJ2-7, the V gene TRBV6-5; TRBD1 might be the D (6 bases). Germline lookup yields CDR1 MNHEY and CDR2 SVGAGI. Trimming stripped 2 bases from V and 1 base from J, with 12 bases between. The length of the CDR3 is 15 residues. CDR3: CASSYSGGASYEQYF. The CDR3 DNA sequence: TGTGCCAGCAGTTACAGTGGGGGCGCATCCTACGAGCAGTACTTC.

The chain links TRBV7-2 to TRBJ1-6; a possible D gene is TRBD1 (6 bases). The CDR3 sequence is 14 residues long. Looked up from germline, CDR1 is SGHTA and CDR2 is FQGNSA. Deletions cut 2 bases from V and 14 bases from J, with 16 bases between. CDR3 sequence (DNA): TGTGCCAGCAGCTTATTTTTCGGGCAGGGGTCCCTCCACTTT. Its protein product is CASSLFFGQGSLHF.

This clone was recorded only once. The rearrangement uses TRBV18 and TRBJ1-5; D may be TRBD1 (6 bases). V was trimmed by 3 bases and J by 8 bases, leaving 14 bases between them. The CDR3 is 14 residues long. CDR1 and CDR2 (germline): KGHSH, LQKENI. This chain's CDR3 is CASSPRQDREPQHF. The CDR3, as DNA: TGTGCCAGCTCACCCAGACAGGACCGGGAGCCCCAGCATTTT.